This entry lists 27 T cell receptor beta chains sequenced from one sample in a study of beta chain features in type 1 diabetes. The sequenced template was cDNA made from the entire isolated RNA. TCRdb's table, derived via immunoSEQ multiplex PCR, lists solely in-frame clones and lacks some. The repertoire holds about 110,000 clones, with 30% to 50% as singletons. Sample: stem cell memory CD4+ T cells from blood. All receptors derive from a woman younger than 35 in good health.

This chain joins TRBV28 and TRBJ1-1; D perhaps matches TRBD1 (6 bases). The germline V gene has CDR1 MDHEN and CDR2 SYDVKM. Trimming cost V 6 bases and J 0 bases, with 14 bases left between them. CDR3 size: 15 residues. CDR3 sequence (DNA): TGTGCCAGCAGGGAGTGGGGGGGCATGAACACTGAAGCTTTCTTT. This sequence encodes CASREWGGMNTEAFF.

This clone has only a few counts. This chain connects TRBV7-9 to TRBJ1-1, with D perhaps matching TRBD1 (6 bases). The V end was cut by 5 bases, the J end by 1 base, with 17 bases between. CDR1 and CDR2 from the germline V gene are SEHNR and FQNEAQ (reference sequence). This CDR3 is 16 amino acids long. CDR3: CASSQRAGARNTEAFF. CDR3 sequence (DNA): TGTGCCAGCAGCCAGAGGGCAGGGGCGAGGAACACTGAAGCTTTCTTT.

The sample holds a few counts of this clone. The chain recombines TRBV7-9 with TRBJ2-2; the match to TRBD2 covers 7 bases. With 5 bases clipped from V and 1 base from J, the junction kept 7 bases outside the gene matches. The germline V gene has CDR1 SEHNR and CDR2 FQNEAQ (reference sequence). There are 16 residues in the CDR3. CDR3 sequence: CASSRPRGGNTGELFF. DNA for the CDR3: TGTGCCAGCAGCCGGCCCCGCGGGGGGAACACCGGGGAGCTGTTTTTT.

In this sample, this clone turned up a few times. The chain recombines TRBV29-1 with TRBJ2-1, with 16 bases identical to TRBD2. Germline CDR1 and CDR2: SQVTM and ANQGSEA. The CDR3 consists of 16 residues. The junction had 5 bases not matched to a gene; V was cut back by 4 bases and J by 5 bases. The DNA for the CDR3 is TGCAGCGTTGGAAAGGGGACTAGCGGGAGGGACAATGAGCAGTTCTTC. This translates into CSVGKGTSGRDNEQFF.

The chain couples TRBV7-3 to TRBJ2-2, with a possible D match to TRBD1 (6 bases). The CDR3 sequence is 13 residues long. V was trimmed by 5 bases and J by 8 bases, leaving 12 bases between them. CDR1 is SGHTA, CDR2 FQGTGA, per germline. The CDR3 here is CASSRQERGELFF. The DNA of the CDR3 is TGTGCCAGCAGCCGACAGGAACGAGGGGAGCTGTTTTTT.

The chain is built from TRBV7-8 and TRBJ1-5; possible D gene TRBD1, 5 bases. The germline CDR1 and CDR2 sequences are SGHVS and FQNEAQ. This CDR3 has 14 amino acids. Trimming removed 1 base from V and 5 bases from J, with 9 bases in between. CDR3 residues: CASSLVGLDQPQHF. The CDR3 coding sequence is TGTGCCAGCAGCTTAGTGGGGCTTGATCAGCCCCAGCATTTT.

This sequence joins TRBV6-6 and TRBJ2-7, with 8 bases lining up with TRBD2. The CDR3 covers 13 residues. Germline V lookup: CDR1 MNHNY, CDR2 SVGAGI (reference sequence). J lost 5 bases, V lost 8 bases, and 8 bases had no gene match. Here the CDR3 DNA reads TGTGCCAGCGGCCAGCGGGAGAACCACGAGCAGTACTTC. Its translation: CASGQRENHEQYF.

The CDR3 reads CASSYSGFAGVREQYF. DNA of the CDR3: TGTGCCAGCAGTTACTCGGGGTTCGCGGGAGTAAGGGAGCAGTACTTC. The gene calls are TRBV6-5 and TRBJ2-7; TRBD2 matches 7 bases. With V trimmed by 0 bases and J by 7 bases, 12 bases remained unmatched. The CDR3 contains 16 residues. Germline V CDR1 and CDR2: MNHEY, SVGAGI.

The rearrangement joins TRBV9 to TRBJ2-3; D perhaps matches TRBD2 (6 bases). V was shortened by 0 bases and J by 2 bases, with 13 bases between the two germline ends. Germline CDR1 and CDR2: SGDLS and YYNGEE. The CDR3 runs 16 residues. The CDR3 loop reads CASSVGRGAFTDTQYF. The CDR3 DNA is TGTGCCAGCAGCGTAGGGCGGGGAGCTTTCACAGATACGCAGTATTTT. Based on the CDR3 plus reference TRBV9 and TRBJ2-3, the full variable domain is DSGVTQTPKHLITATGQRVTLRCSPRSGDLSVYWYQQSLDQGLQFLIQYYNGEERAKGNILERFSAQQFPDLHSELNLSSLELGDSALYFCASSVGRGAFTDTQYFGPGTRLTVL.

The rearrangement uses TRBV6-5 and TRBJ2-1; 7 bases fit TRBD2. Per germline, CDR1 MNHEY and CDR2 SVGAGI. With V trimmed by 4 bases and J by 0 bases, 3 bases remained unmatched. CDR3 length: 15 amino acids. CDR3 residues: CASSSERGSYNEQFF. CDR3 DNA sequence: TGTGCCAGCAGTTCCGAGCGGGGCTCCTACAATGAGCAGTTCTTC.

V and J are TRBV7-9 and TRBJ2-7; D ambiguous. V was cut by 5 bases and J by 0 bases, with 14 bases left in between. The germline CDR1 and CDR2 sequences are SEHNR and FQNEAQ (reference sequence). The CDR3 loop spans 15 amino acids. The CDR3 bases are TGTGCCAGCAGCCCTCCTTTGAAGAGCTCCTACGAGCAGTACTTC. It specifies CASSPPLKSSYEQYF.

This chain links TRBV29-1 with TRBJ1-1, with 9 bases that match TRBD1. V shed 5 bases, J shed 3 bases, and the junction held 4 bases outside the gene matches. The CDR3 sequence is 13 residues long. Per germline, CDR1 SQVTM and CDR2 ANQGSEA. CDR3 DNA sequence: TGCAGCGTTAAATGGGACAGGGACACTGAAGCTTTCTTT. This sequence encodes CSVKWDRDTEAFF.

The rearrangement links TRBV18 to TRBJ2-5; 10 nucleotides agree with TRBD1. Germline values: CDR1 KGHSH, CDR2 LQKENI. The trim removed 3 bases at V and 4 bases at J, leaving 2 bases unmatched. This CDR3 has 14 residues. CDR3 loop: CASSPGQGVETQYF. CDR3 bases: TGTGCCAGCTCACCTGGACAGGGGGTAGAGACCCAGTACTTC.

This clone was detected a few times. The rearrangement uses TRBV6-6 and TRBJ2-5; TRBD2 is a possible D gene (7 bases). Trimming took off 7 bases at V and 1 base at J, with 19 bases between the two ends. CDR3 length: 16 residues. Germline V gene sequence: CDR1 MNHNY, CDR2 SVGAGI (reference sequence). The DNA for the CDR3 is TGTGCCAGCATTCTAGGGGGAGCGGGGACCCAAGAGACCCAGTACTTC. Translation gives CASILGGAGTQETQYF.

The chain links TRBV19 to TRBJ1-5; D is perhaps TRBD1 (6 bases). This CDR3 region has 16 residues. Germline CDR1 reads LNHDA; CDR2 reads SQIVND (reference sequence). The V and J ends lost 6 bases and 4 bases respectively, with 19 bases between them. The CDR3 nucleotides read TGTGCCAGTAGGATATGGGGGGGGGCCCAAAATCAGCCCCAGCATTTT. This gives the protein CASRIWGGAQNQPQHF. The variable domain in full, with the rest retrieved from reference TRBV19 and TRBJ1-5, is DGGITQSPKYLFRKEGQNVTLSCEQNLNHDAMYWYRQDPGQGLRLIYYSQIVNDFQKGDIAEGYSVSREKKESFPLTVTSAQKNPTAFYLCASRIWGGAQNQPQHFGDGTRLSIL.

This rearrangement joins TRBV29-1 to TRBJ2-5; 11 nucleotides match TRBD2. This CDR3 comprises 16 residues. Germline values: CDR1 SQVTM, CDR2 ANQGSEA. V shed 6 bases, J shed 5 bases, and the junction held 14 bases outside the gene matches. CDR3 coding DNA: TGCAGCGTGAAGGGGTTAGCGGGAGGGCCCGGGGAGACCCAGTACTTC. Amino acids: CSVKGLAGGPGETQYF.

V usage is TRBV12-5 and J usage is TRBJ1-1; no definite D call. The V end was cut by 7 bases, the J end by 2 bases, with 23 bases between. CDR1 LGHNT and CDR2 FRNRAP come from the germline V gene. This CDR3 contains 17 residues. CDR3 DNA: TGTGCTAGTGCCTTAAAACTTACTGCTCCTCCAAACACTGAAGCTTTCTTT. Amino acid sequence: CASALKLTAPPNTEAFF.

This clone was detected a few times. The gene calls are TRBV6-6 and TRBJ2-7; 9 bases fit TRBD1. The CDR3 spans 14 residues. The V gene's germline CDR1 is MNHNY and CDR2 SVGAGI (reference sequence). V was clipped by 4 bases and J by 1 base; unmatched bases: 2. The CDR3 protein is CASSLGQGSYEQYF. The CDR3 DNA follows: TGTGCCAGCAGTTTAGGACAGGGGTCCTACGAGCAGTACTTC.

The V gene is TRBV27, the J gene TRBJ2-3; 7 bases match TRBD2. The V gene end was trimmed by 5 bases and the J gene end by 6 bases; junction bases not matched to a gene: 5. Per germline, CDR1 MNHEY and CDR2 SMNVEV (reference sequence). The CDR3 is made up of 13 amino acids. The CDR3 region is CASSTRLADTQYF. CDR3 DNA sequence: TGTGCCAGCAGTACCCGACTAGCCGATACGCAGTATTTT.

Comments on this clone: The sample carries other DNA sequences with the same CDR3. The J gene is TRBJ2-7, the V gene TRBV5-1; no definite D call. CDR3 length: 14 amino acids. Trimming shortened V by 0 bases and J by 0 bases, and 7 bases separated the two germline ends. Germline V gene lookup returns CDR1 SGHRS and CDR2 YFSETQ. The CDR3 nucleotides are TGCGCCAGCAGCTTGGTGCCTAGCTCCTACGAGCAGTACTTC. It translates to CASSLVPSSYEQYF.

The rearrangement links TRBV6-5 to TRBJ2-7, with a weak D call TRBD2 (5 bases). The CDR3 consists of 11 residues. Germline V gene data show CDR1 as MNHEY and CDR2 as SVGAGI. The V end was cut by 6 bases, the J end by 7 bases, with 10 bases between. CDR3 loop: CASSSRGEQYF. CDR3 nucleotides: TGTGCCAGCAGCTCCCGAGGGGAGCAGTACTTC.

The chain employs TRBV4-1 and TRBJ2-1, with unresolved D. Germline CDR1 is MGHRA and CDR2 is YSYEKL. V lost 5 bases to trimming and J lost 3 bases, with 14 bases between them. The CDR3 runs to 15 residues. CDR3: CASSSFGTVYNEQFF. CDR3 in DNA: TGCGCCAGCAGCTCTTTCGGAACAGTCTACAATGAGCAGTTCTTC.

The V call is TRBV11-1, the J call TRBJ2-1; D might be TRBD2 (6 bases). The CDR3 sequence is 12 residues long. Germline CDR1 and CDR2: SGHAT and FQDESV (reference sequence). Trimming removed 5 bases from V and 10 bases from J, with 12 bases in between. Here the CDR3 DNA reads TGTGCCAGCAGCCCTCGACTAGGCGAGCAGTTCTTC. Its translation is CASSPRLGEQFF.

This clone has just a few counts. The chain has TRBV5-1 and TRBJ2-1; tentatively, D is TRBD2 (7 bases). Per germline, CDR1 SGHRS and CDR2 YFSETQ. V was clipped by 4 bases and J by 1 base, with 12 bases between them. The CDR3 is 15 residues long. The CDR3 reads CASSLGGGSYNEQFF. The CDR3 DNA is TGCGCCAGCAGCCTAGGGGGGGGGTCCTACAATGAGCAGTTCTTC.

This clone was found a few times. The chain recombines TRBV27 with TRBJ2-7; D might be TRBD1 (5 bases). V lost 1 base and J 6 bases, leaving 16 bases between the germline ends. Germline loops: CDR1 MNHEY, CDR2 SMNVEV (reference sequence). This CDR3 is built from 15 residues. The CDR3 nucleotides are TGTGCCAGCAGTTTATATAGGGGTAGATCGGTCGAGCAGTACTTC. Encoded protein: CASSLYRGRSVEQYF.

This chain links TRBV11-2 with TRBJ2-1; TRBD2 agrees at 12 bases. CDR3 length equals 15 residues. The junction had 6 bases not matched to a gene; V was cut back by 5 bases and J by 7 bases. Germline loops: CDR1 SGHAT, CDR2 FQNNGV. The CDR3 sequence is CASSQGLAGRNEQFF. CDR3 DNA: TGTGCCAGCAGCCAAGGACTAGCGGGACGGAATGAGCAGTTCTTC. Together with reference TRBV11-2 and TRBJ2-1, the CDR3 gives the full variable domain: EAGVAQSPRYKIIEKRQSVAFWCNPISGHATLYWYQQILGQGPKLLIQFQNNGVVDDSQLPKDRFSAERLKGVDSTLKIQPAKLEDSAVYLCASSQGLAGRNEQFFGPGTRLTVL.

This clone has just a few counts. The rearrangement joins TRBV27 to TRBJ2-1; TRBD1 is a possible D gene (6 bases). The V gene lost 6 bases and the J gene lost 2 bases, with 14 bases spanning the gap. This CDR3 is built from 15 residues. In germline, CDR1 is MNHEY, CDR2 SMNVEV (reference sequence). CDR3 coding DNA: TGTGCCAGCAGCAAACAGGGTAACACCTACAATGAGCAGTTCTTC. Its translation is CASSKQGNTYNEQFF.